Listed here is a single T cell receptor beta chain. This entry belongs to a study of T cell responses to AZD1222 COVID-19 vaccine. Looked up from germline, CDR1 is SGHNT and CDR2 is YENEEA. V gave up 0 bases and J gave up 2 bases, with 8 bases separating them. CDR3 length: 15 residues. Assay: immunoSEQ multiplex PCR; the TCRdb copy retains only in-frame clones and omits some. This sample has around 28,000 clones, with roughly 73% found just once. The sequence derives from an adult in good health. Sequenced material: peripheral blood, taken on day 0 of AZD1222 vaccination. The chain carries TRBV11-3 and TRBJ2-1, with D hard to call. CDR3 nucleotides: TGTGCCAGCAGCTTAGAACTAAGGGCCTACAATGAGCAGTTCTTC. It is translated as CASSLELRAYNEQFF.